Presented here are 15 T cell receptor beta chains from one specimen sequenced in a study of cytomegalovirus exposure and HLA in healthy donors. Researchers ran the PCR with 60 Vbeta and 13 Jbeta primers. The repertoire was sequenced with immunoSEQ multiplex PCR; TCRdb's copy has only in-frame clones and lacks some. The top ten clones hold 5.5% to 7.5% of a sample with approximately 150,000 clones, roughly 79% of them seen once. Sequences were obtained from PBMCs. The receptors stem from a woman in her 40s in good health and CMV-seropositive.

This chain links TRBV27 with TRBJ2-7; D is uncertain. Looked up from germline, CDR1 is MNHEY and CDR2 is SMNVEV (reference sequence). The CDR3 sequence is 14 residues long. V was shortened by 6 bases and J by 0 bases, with 12 bases between the two germline ends. CDR3 sequence (DNA): TGTGCCAGCAGAGACGGAGAGAGCTCCTACGAGCAGTACTTC. Translation gives CASRDGESSYEQYF.

The CDR3 DNA follows: TGTGCCAGCAGCACCTCCCGGCTAGCGGGGGGGAATGAGCAGTTCTTC. This codes for CASSTSRLAGGNEQFF. The V gene is TRBV7-9, the J gene TRBJ2-1, with 12 bases identical to TRBD2. This CDR3 spans 16 amino acids. V dropped 5 bases and J dropped 7; count of bases not matched to a gene: 9. CDR1 and CDR2 from the germline V gene are SEHNR and FQNEAQ (reference sequence).

The chain recombines TRBV10-3 with TRBJ1-5, with TRBD1 identical over 9 bases. The germline V gene has CDR1 ENHRY and CDR2 SYGVKD. The CDR3 has 15 amino acids. V shed 11 bases, J shed 4 bases, and the junction held 12 bases outside the gene matches. CDR3 residues: CASRAGQGDNQPQHF. The CDR3 region has the DNA TGTGCCTCAAGGGCGGGACAGGGAGATAATCAGCCCCAGCATTTT.

J is TRBJ2-1 and V is TRBV5-1; the D gene is possibly TRBD2 (6 bases). Germline V CDR1 and CDR2: SGHRS, YFSETQ. The CDR3 is 13 amino acids. V was pared by 3 bases and J by 5 bases, with 9 bases between. CDR3 DNA: TGCGCCAGCAGCTGGGGACTTCACAATGAGCAGTTCTTC. This sequence encodes CASSWGLHNEQFF.

This chain uses TRBV4-3 with TRBJ1-1; D not resolved. V dropped 5 bases and J dropped 3 bases, with 13 bases sitting between them. CDR1 and CDR2 (germline): LGHNA, YSLEER. The CDR3 sequence is 14 residues long. CDR3 sequence (DNA): TGCGCCAGCAGCGAGCTCGGAGCCTACACTGAAGCTTTCTTT. Its translation is CASSELGAYTEAFF.

The V and J genes are TRBV7-2 and TRBJ2-3; D possibly corresponds to TRBD2 (6 bases). In germline, CDR1 is SGHTA, CDR2 FQGNSA. The CDR3 sequence is 11 residues long. V was clipped by 3 bases and J by 11 bases, with 9 bases between them. Written as DNA, the CDR3 is TGTGCCAGCAGCTTCGGGAGCGGGCAGTATTTT. It codes for CASSFGSGQYF.

This chain connects TRBV29-1 to TRBJ2-1; D uncertain. The CDR3 consists of 12 residues. Germline CDR1 is SQVTM and CDR2 is ANQGSEA. V dropped 4 bases and J dropped 6 bases, with 10 bases sitting between them. The DNA of the CDR3 is TGCAGCGTTGTATCCCGCGGCAATGAGCAGTTCTTC. It translates to CSVVSRGNEQFF.

This chain joins TRBV19 and TRBJ1-1; perhaps TRBD1 as D (5 bases). The CDR3 length is 15 residues. The V gene lost 3 bases and the J gene lost 6 bases, with 17 bases spanning the gap. Looked up from germline, CDR1 is LNHDA and CDR2 is SQIVND (reference sequence). The CDR3 sequence: CASSIQGQGLPEAFF. Written as DNA, the CDR3 is TGTGCCAGTAGTATTCAGGGTCAGGGCTTGCCTGAAGCTTTCTTT.

The chain is built from TRBV7-8 and TRBJ2-5; 11 bases map to TRBD2. Germline V gives CDR1 SGHVS, CDR2 FQNEAQ. With V trimmed by 1 base and J by 3 bases, 7 bases remained unmatched. The CDR3 has 17 residues. This CDR3 reads CASSLGRLAGKKETQYF. The CDR3 DNA sequence: TGTGCCAGCAGCTTAGGGCGACTAGCGGGGAAAAAAGAGACCCAGTACTTC.

The count of this clone is one. The chain couples TRBV30 to TRBJ2-3, with 11 bases that match TRBD2. V was clipped by 1 base and J by 3 bases; unmatched bases: 3. The CDR3 sequence is 15 residues long. Germline V gene data show CDR1 as GTSNPN and CDR2 as SVGIG (reference sequence). As DNA, the CDR3 is TGTGCCTGGAGTGGACTAGCGGGACAGACAGATACGCAGTATTTT. Translating it yields CAWSGLAGQTDTQYF. Variable domain in full (rest from reference TRBV30 and TRBJ2-3): SQTIHQWPATLVQPVGSPLSLECTVEGTSNPNLYWYRQAAGRGLQLLFYSVGIGQISSEVPQNLSASRPQDRQFILSSKKLLLSDSGFYLCAWSGLAGQTDTQYFGPGTRLTVL.

The chain uses TRBV11-2 and TRBJ1-1, with D unresolved. Germline CDR1 is SGHAT and CDR2 is FQNNGV. Trimming cost V 5 bases and J 5 bases, with 15 bases left between them. There are 14 residues in the CDR3. The CDR3 DNA reads as TGTGCCAGCAGCCTGTCCGCGGGCCGGACTGAAGCTTTCTTT. It codes for CASSLSAGRTEAFF.

The J gene is TRBJ1-2, the V gene TRBV10-3; weak D call: TRBD1 (5 bases). The CDR3 extends over 12 amino acids. Trimming stripped 2 bases from V and 8 bases from J, with 9 bases between. Germline V gene data show CDR1 as ENHRY and CDR2 as SYGVKD. The CDR3 sequence is CAISEGARGYTF. Written as DNA, the CDR3 is TGTGCCATCAGTGAGGGGGCGCGAGGCTACACCTTC.

The CDR3 reads CATQRGVEQYF. The CDR3 DNA reads as TGTGCCACCCAAAGGGGTGTCGAGCAGTACTTC. The chain recombines TRBV28 with TRBJ2-7; D is perhaps TRBD1 (5 bases). With 10 bases removed from V and 6 bases from J, the gap between germline ends came to 13 bases. Germline V CDR1 and CDR2: MDHEN, SYDVKM. The CDR3 is made up of 11 amino acids.

The chain combines TRBV30 with TRBJ2-7; no reliable D call. The germline gives CDR1 GTSNPN, CDR2 SVGIG (reference sequence). The length of the CDR3 is 11 residues. The V end lost 5 bases, the J end lost 3 bases, and 8 bases lay between the germline ends. CDR3 amino acids: CAWGPGYEQYF. CDR3 DNA: TGTGCCTGGGGTCCGGGCTACGAGCAGTACTTC. The whole variable domain, remainder taken from reference TRBV30 and TRBJ2-7, is SQTIHQWPATLVQPVGSPLSLECTVEGTSNPNLYWYRQAAGRGLQLLFYSVGIGQISSEVPQNLSASRPQDRQFILSSKKLLLSDSGFYLCAWGPGYEQYFGPGTRLTVT.

This clone was seen once. The CDR3 DNA sequence: TGCGCCAGCACCCTTGCTGGGGGGGCCCGGAGCGAGCAGTACTTC. This sequence encodes CASTLAGGARSEQYF. The chain employs TRBV5-1 and TRBJ2-7; possible D gene TRBD2, 7 bases. The length of the CDR3 is 15 residues. Germline CDR1 SGHRS, CDR2 YFSETQ. With 6 bases removed from V and 6 bases from J, the gap between germline ends came to 22 bases. The whole variable domain, remainder taken from reference TRBV5-1 and TRBJ2-7, is KAGVTQTPRYLIKTRGQQVTLSCSPISGHRSVSWYQQTPGQGLQFLFEYFSETQRNKGNFPGRFSGRQFSNSRSEMNVSTLELGDSALYLCASTLAGGARSEQYFGPGTRLTVT.